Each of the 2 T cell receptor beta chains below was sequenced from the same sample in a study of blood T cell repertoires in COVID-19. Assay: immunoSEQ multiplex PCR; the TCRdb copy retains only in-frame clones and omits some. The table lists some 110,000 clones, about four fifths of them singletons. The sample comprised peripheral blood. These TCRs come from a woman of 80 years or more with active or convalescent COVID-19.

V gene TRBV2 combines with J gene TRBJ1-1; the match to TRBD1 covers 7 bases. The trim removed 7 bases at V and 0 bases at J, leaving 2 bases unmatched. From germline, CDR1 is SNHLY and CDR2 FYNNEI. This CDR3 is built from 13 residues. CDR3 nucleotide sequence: TGTGCCAGCACGGGACAGATGAACACTGAAGCTTTCTTT. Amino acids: CASTGQMNTEAFF. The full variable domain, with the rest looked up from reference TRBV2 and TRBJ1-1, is EPEVTQTPSHQVTQMGQEVILRCVPISNHLYFYWYRQILGQKVEFLVSFYNNEISEKSEIFDDQFSVERPDGSNFTLKIRSTKLEDSAMYFCASTGQMNTEAFFGQGTRLTVV.

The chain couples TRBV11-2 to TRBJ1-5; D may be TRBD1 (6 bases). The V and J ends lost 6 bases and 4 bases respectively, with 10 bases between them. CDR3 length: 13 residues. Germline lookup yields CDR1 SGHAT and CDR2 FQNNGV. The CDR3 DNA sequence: TGTGCCAGCAGTAACAGGGTAAATCAGCCCCAGCATTTT. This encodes CASSNRVNQPQHF.